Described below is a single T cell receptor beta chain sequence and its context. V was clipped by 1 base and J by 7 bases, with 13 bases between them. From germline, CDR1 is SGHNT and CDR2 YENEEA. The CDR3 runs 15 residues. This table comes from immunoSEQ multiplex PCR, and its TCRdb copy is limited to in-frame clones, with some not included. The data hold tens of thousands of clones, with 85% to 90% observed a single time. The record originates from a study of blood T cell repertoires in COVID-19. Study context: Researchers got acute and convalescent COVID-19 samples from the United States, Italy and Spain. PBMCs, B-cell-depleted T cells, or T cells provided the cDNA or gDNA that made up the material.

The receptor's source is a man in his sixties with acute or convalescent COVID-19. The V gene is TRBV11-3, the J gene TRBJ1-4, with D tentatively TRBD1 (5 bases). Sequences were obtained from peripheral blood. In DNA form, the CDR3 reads TGTGCCAGCAGCTTAGTTCCGACAGCGGGTGAAAAACTGTTTTTT. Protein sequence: CASSLVPTAGEKLFF. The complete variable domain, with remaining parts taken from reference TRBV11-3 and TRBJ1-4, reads EAGVVQSPRYKIIEKKQPVAFWCNPISGHNTLYWYLQNLGQGPELLIRYENEEAVDDSQLPKDRFSAERLKGVDSTLKIQPAELGDSAVYLCASSLVPTAGEKLFFGSGTQLSVL.